A selection of T cell receptor beta chains follows, all from one sample in a study of spatial heterogeneity in lung cancer. Via MiXCR, TCRdb re-called the 5' RACE reads, giving one row per CDR3 protein. The table shows tens of thousands of distinct CDR3 sequences, with approximately 20% occurring only once. Here the sequenced sample was PBMCs, taken at follow-up. These receptors all come from a male donor with early-stage non-small cell lung cancer. Both conserved end residues are part of each CDR3.

TRBV6-4,13,CASSDTNTGELFF
TRBV9,13,CASSGGARTPLHF
TRBV14,12,CASSQSPDTQYF
TRBV24-1,14,CATSDWTATDTQYF
TRBV10-3,13,CAISGSLNEKLFF
TRBV27,13,CASTAAGYDTQYF
TRBV20-1,14,CSARPGQLADTQYF
TRBV27,17,CASKVNHRDTPGETQYF
TRBV4-1,16,CASSQAAGLNNSPLHF
TRBV7-8,15,CASSLLRSSNQPQHF
TRBV11-2,19,CASSLATLIAGTRTDTQYF
TRBV14,13,CASSQVERAQQFF
TRBV12-3/TRBV12-4,13,CASSPVWNQPQHF
TRBV2,14,CASSGLISGNTIYF
TRBV4-3,15,CASSQDPTGSTAQYF
TRBV9,14,CASSVSPMGETQYF
TRBV18,16,CASSQGGGSMNTEAFF
TRBV3-1,15,CASSYAGEEVYEQYF
TRBV10-2,15,CASSRTSGGYNEQFF
TRBV7-8,13,CASSPTRRGTQYF
TRBV6-5,18,CASSYQPPSGSGLETQYF
TRBV20-1,15,CSARGDRGRTDTQYF
TRBV20-1,12,CSAGDHTDTQYF
TRBV19,14,CASGEGGPDNEQFF
TRBV28,14,CASSYEGFDSPLHF
TRBV7-2,12,CASRDGGNTIYF